One and the same sample provided the 5 T cell receptor beta chains below, sequenced in a study of T cell repertoires in cytomegalovirus infection. No cognate antigen is known for these TCRs. TCRdb processed the reads anew with MiXCR; each CDR3 protein has one entry. The table records approximately 730,000 distinct CDR3 sequences, roughly 29% of them present only once. Here the sequenced sample was cultured CD8+ T cells from PBMCs, taken from culture after CMV antigen stimulation. All receptors derive from a human donor in good health (CMV status not recorded). Some clones in this sample may be carry-over from other donors' samples.

The chain has TRBV7-9 and TRBJ2-5; D is perhaps TRBD1 (6 bases). The V end was cut by 5 bases, the J end by 4 bases, with 17 bases between. Germline V CDR1 and CDR2: SEHNR, FQNEAQ (reference sequence). CDR3 length: 15 amino acids. The CDR3 is CASSPPEGVRETQYF. The CDR3, as DNA: TGTGCCAGCAGCCCGCCCGAGGGGGTTAGAGAGACCCAGTACTTC.

The chain links TRBV20-1 to TRBJ2-1, with 15 bases fitting TRBD2. Germline loops: CDR1 DFQATT, CDR2 SNEGSKA (reference sequence). V lost 4 bases, J lost 0 bases, and 4 bases stayed unmatched. CDR3 size: 17 residues. CDR3 sequence: CSATGLAGGSSYNEQFF. The CDR3 DNA reads TGCAGTGCTACGGGACTAGCGGGGGGTAGCTCCTACAATGAGCAGTTCTTC.

The J gene is TRBJ2-7, the V gene TRBV6-6; D uncertain. This CDR3 has 14 amino acids. Germline values: CDR1 MNHNY, CDR2 SVGAGI (reference sequence). Trimming took off 5 bases at V and 5 bases at J, with 16 bases between the two ends. CDR3 in DNA: TGTGCCAGCAGTGGGTCCGGATACATGGACGAGCAGTACTTC. It specifies CASSGSGYMDEQYF.

This clonotype occurred a few times. CDR3 region: CASSQEARGNSPLHF. The CDR3 coding sequence is TGCGCCAGCAGCCAAGAGGCCCGCGGGAATTCACCCCTCCACTTT. The gene calls are TRBV4-1 and TRBJ1-6; D is uncertain. V was trimmed by 0 bases and J by 7 bases, leaving 10 bases between them. Germline V gene lookup returns CDR1 MGHRA and CDR2 YSYEKL. This CDR3 has 15 residues.

Turning to this clonotype: A read error may account for a junction end that differs from germline. The rearrangement uses TRBV12-3 or TRBV12-4 and TRBJ1-4, with 7 bases lining up with TRBD1. The CDR3 sequence is 18 residues long. The CDR3 sequence is CASGFGQGVYATNEKLFF. The CDR3 DNA reads TGTGCCAGCGGTTTCGGGCAGGGGGTTTATGCAACTAATGAAAAACTGTTTTTT.